This T cell receptor beta chain was retrieved from a study of cytomegalovirus exposure and HLA in healthy donors. Primers for the PCR totalled 60 Vbeta and 13 Jbeta. The repertoire was sequenced with immunoSEQ multiplex PCR; TCRdb's copy has only in-frame clones and lacks some. The table for this sample gives 65,000 to 85,000 clones. Notes on this clone: The antigen is unknown.

The germline CDR1 and CDR2 sequences are LGHNA and YSLEER. V lost 2 bases to trimming and J lost 7 bases; unmatched junction nucleotides: 5. The length of the CDR3 is 14 residues. Whole-study findings and limits: A later analysis, which compared TCR beta chains of equal frequency, found the HLA-associated ones more clonally expanded. Most sequenced TCRs were rare (though some public TCRs occurred in many donors).

This sequence was found in a woman aged 30 to 39 in good health and CMV-seronegative. V gene TRBV4-3 combines with J gene TRBJ1-2; the match to TRBD1 covers 9 bases. Sequencing was performed on PBMCs. This chain's CDR3 is CASSQKTGGGGYTF. As DNA, the CDR3 is TGCGCCAGCAGCCAAAAGACAGGGGGGGGTGGCTACACCTTC.